This is a list of T cell receptor beta chains from one sample in a study of a mutant IDH1 vaccine in newly diagnosed glioma. Their antigen targets remain unknown. TCRdb's table, derived via immunoSEQ multiplex PCR, lists solely in-frame clones and lacks some. The data contain about 51,000 clones, over 75% of them singletons. The specimen comprised PBMCs, sampled from a glioma patient whose treatment included an IDH1 peptide vaccine. All receptors come from a woman in her thirties or forties with glioma. CDR3s include the opening cysteine and the closing phenylalanine or tryptophan. Fields, in order: J gene, V gene, CDR3 protein.

>TRBJ2-7|TRBV6-5
CASSYLPGQGVYEQYF
>TRBJ2-7|TRBV19
CASTGYGGAGHYEQYF
>TRBJ2-3|TRBV5-1
CASSLVVGGPYTDTQYF
>TRBJ1-1|TRBV5-6
CASSRQNTEAFF
>TRBJ1-1|TRBV25-1
CASRRGRETEAFF
>TRBJ2-3|TRBV12-2
CASRFHTSGGIGDTQYF
>TRBJ2-5|TRBV2
CASSERTGGAWETQYF
>TRBJ1-1|TRBV5-1
CASSLGNEAFF
>TRBJ2-7|TRBV14
CASSQDGRGWYEQYF
>TRBJ1-5|TRBV19
CATDGGRHQPQHF
>TRBJ2-3|TRBV13
CASSRPRGTLVADTQYF
>TRBJ2-1|TRBV9
CASSVRPGGYNEQFF
>TRBJ1-3|TRBV21-1
CASSKGLRGGLRNTIYF
>TRBJ1-6|TRBV25-1
CASSVGTRGSPLHF
>TRBJ1-2|TRBV6-5
CASSRDSPGGYTF
>TRBJ1-1|TRBV5-1
CASGLRNTEAFF
>TRBJ1-2|TRBV7-8
CASSLRRSHGYTF
>TRBJ1-1|TRBV7-9
CASSPVQGVTEAFF
>TRBJ1-6|TRBV19
CASSIDLQGFSDNSPLHF
>TRBJ2-5|TRBV11-2
CASSLVGGMETQYF
>TRBJ2-7|TRBV5-8
CASSLGLTGGPYEQYF
>TRBJ1-6|TRBV27
CASRGPLGRPYNSPLHF
>TRBJ1-1|TRBV27
CASSLRGLTVNTEAFF
>TRBJ2-2|TRBV6-4
CASLRPNTGELFF
>TRBJ2-7|TRBV5-6
CASSVGGGAYEQYF
>TRBJ2-6|TRBV9
CASSVGDRGRPGANVLTF
>TRBJ2-1|TRBV30
CAWTARDEQFF
>TRBJ2-3|TRBV4-3
CASSQGGSVTDTQYF
>TRBJ2-1|TRBV5-1
CASSLETGLNNEQFF
>TRBJ2-1|TRBV29-1
CSALAGAYNEQFF
>TRBJ1-1|TRBV5-1
CASQLVANTEAFF
>TRBJ2-5|TRBV10-1
CASRVGTSGEETQYF
>TRBJ2-7|TRBV6-4
CASSLYGSPSYEQYF
>TRBJ1-6|TRBV6-4
CASTRQGPNSPLHF
>TRBJ2-5|TRBV6-1
CASSFRVGPGEDQYF
>TRBJ1-1|TRBV5-1
CASSRYTDTEAFF